The 26 T cell receptor beta chains listed next were all sequenced from one sample in a study of T cells in Graves' hyperthyroidism and ophthalmopathy. It was RNA transcripts that yielded the amplified TCR beta CDR3 regions. The HTBI set primed first-round TCR CDR3 RT-PCR. Using its own MiXCR run on the multiplex PCR reads, TCRdb lists one record per CDR3 protein. The sample has roughly 500,000 distinct CDR3 sequences; around 24% are singletons. Material for sequencing was blood. All receptors come from a woman aged 25 to 39 with Graves' ophthalmopathy.

The chain has TRBV29-1 and TRBJ1-2; D possibly corresponds to TRBD1 (5 bases). V shed 7 bases and J shed 7 bases, with 19 bases lying between them. The germline gives CDR1 SQVTM, CDR2 ANQGSEA. There are 13 residues in the CDR3. CDR3 DNA sequence: TGCAGCGCCACCGATACAGGTCTTGGTGGCTACACCTTC. This sequence encodes CSATDTGLGGYTF.

This chain connects TRBV5-1 to TRBJ1-2; tentatively, D is TRBD1 (5 bases). The germline V gene encodes CDR1 SGHRS and CDR2 YFSETQ. The V end was cut by 3 bases, the J end by 5 bases, with 20 bases between. This CDR3 contains 16 residues. The CDR3 DNA sequence: TGCGCCAGCAGCTCCCCACGTCGGGATGGGGGGTATGGCTACACCTTC. Its translation: CASSSPRRDGGYGYTF.

At least ten counts were recorded for this clonotype. The chain has TRBV6-2 or TRBV6-3 and TRBJ1-2; D may be TRBD1 (6 bases). This CDR3 is 13 amino acids long. V was trimmed by 9 bases and J by 7 bases, leaving 18 bases between them. Germline CDR1 reads MNHEY; CDR2 reads SVGEGT. The CDR3 DNA reads TGTGCCAGTTCTCAGGGGTTGCGTGGTGGCTACACCTTC. This encodes CASSQGLRGGYTF.

In this sample, this clonotype turned up many times. The chain has TRBV2 and TRBJ1-1; no reliable D call. The CDR3 runs to 13 residues. Germline values: CDR1 SNHLY, CDR2 FYNNEI. Between the trimmed V and J ends, which lost 6 bases and 2 bases, there was a span of 10 bases. The CDR3 is CASRLDFNTEAFF. In nucleotides, the CDR3 is TGTGCCAGCAGATTAGATTTTAACACTGAAGCTTTCTTT.

The CDR3 DNA follows: TGTGCCAGCAGCCTTTTAAAGGGTGGGAAGAGCGCAACTAAGAACACTGAAGCTTTCTTT. Translation: CASSLLKGGKSATKNTEAFF. This sequence joins TRBV4-2 and TRBJ1-1; no clear D. The V end was cut by 4 bases, the J end by 1 base, with 28 bases between. The CDR3 contains 20 residues. CDR1 is LGHNA and CDR2 is YNFKEQ in the germline V gene.

This clonotype was detected ten times or more. The chain joins TRBV30 to TRBJ2-7, with no clear D. Per the germline V gene, CDR1 is GTSNPN and CDR2 is SVGIG (reference sequence). The length of the CDR3 is 12 residues. The V end was cut by 3 bases, the J end by 3 bases, with 9 bases between. CDR3 nucleotides: TGTGCCTGGAGCGACACATACTACGAGCAGTACTTC. This gives the protein CAWSDTYYEQYF.

There are many counts of this clonotype. The rearrangement joins TRBV2 to TRBJ2-2, with TRBD1 matching over 7 bases. This CDR3 comprises 13 residues. Germline trimming cut 8 bases from V and 5 bases from J; bases unmatched to any gene: 5. CDR1 SNHLY and CDR2 FYNNEI come from the germline V gene. The CDR3: CASWDRQTGELFF. Written as DNA, the CDR3 is TGTGCCAGCTGGGACAGACAAACCGGGGAGCTGTTTTTT.

Ten or more counts support this clonotype. Here the CDR3 reads CAISEGSGEQYF. The DNA of the CDR3 is TGTGCCATCAGTGAGGGGTCGGGAGAGCAGTACTTC. The V and J genes are TRBV10-3 and TRBJ2-7, with a possible D match to TRBD2 (5 bases). Germline V gene data show CDR1 as ENHRY and CDR2 as SYGVKD. The CDR3 sequence is 12 residues long. V lost 2 bases, J lost 7 bases, and 9 bases lay in between.

The chain employs TRBV28 and TRBJ1-5; a weak D match, TRBD1 (6 bases). The CDR3 consists of 13 residues. Trimming removed 7 bases at V and 7 bases at J, with 14 bases between. Per germline, CDR1 MDHEN and CDR2 SYDVKM. CDR3 protein: CASTPGGRQPQHF. The CDR3 nucleotides are TGTGCCAGCACCCCGGGGGGCAGGCAGCCCCAGCATTTT.

This clonotype has only a few counts. The chain combines TRBV6-1 with TRBJ2-7; a possible D gene is TRBD1 (6 bases). Germline CDR1 MNHNS, CDR2 SASEGT. Trimming took off 7 bases at V and 6 bases at J, with 10 bases between the two ends. The length of the CDR3 is 11 residues. The CDR3 loop reads CASKTGFEQYF. Written as DNA, the CDR3 is TGTGCCAGCAAAACAGGGTTCGAGCAGTACTTC.

This clonotype was seen at least ten times. The CDR3 coding sequence is TGTGCCAGCAGTTACTCGGGACAGGGGGCCTTTCGGACTGAAGCTTTCTTT. Translation gives CASSYSGQGAFRTEAFF. This chain joins TRBV6-5 and TRBJ1-1; TRBD1 agrees at 12 bases. CDR3 length: 17 amino acids. J lost 5 bases, V lost 0 bases, and 7 bases had no gene match. Germline CDR1 and CDR2: MNHEY and SVGAGI.

This clonotype has only a few counts. V usage is TRBV5-1 and J usage is TRBJ2-5; the D gene is possibly TRBD2 (6 bases). CDR1 and CDR2 (germline): SGHRS, YFSETQ. V was pared by 6 bases and J by 5 bases, with 14 bases between. The length of the CDR3 is 13 residues. The CDR3 DNA is TGCGCCAGCACTCAAGGAGGAGGGGAGACCCAGTACTTC. Translation gives CASTQGGGETQYF.

This clonotype showed up many times. DNA of the CDR3: TGTGCCAGCAGCCCCCTAGGACAGGGCTATGGCTACACCTTC. It specifies CASSPLGQGYGYTF. J is TRBJ1-2 and V is TRBV12-3 or TRBV12-4; the match to TRBD1 covers 8 bases. The CDR3 runs 14 residues. V trimming: 6 bases; J trimming: 4 bases; junction bases outside the gene matches: 7.

This clonotype was counted only a few times. The CDR3 spells CASSPGVGETQYF. The CDR3 region has the DNA TGTGCCAGCAGCCCCGGCGTGGGAGAGACCCAGTACTTC. This chain uses TRBV11-2 with TRBJ2-5, with D unresolved. V was shortened by 5 bases and J by 4 bases, with 11 bases between the two germline ends. The CDR3 totals 13 residues. CDR1 and CDR2 from the germline V gene are SGHAT and FQNNGV. The complete variable domain, with remaining parts taken from reference TRBV11-2 and TRBJ2-5, reads EAGVAQSPRYKIIEKRQSVAFWCNPISGHATLYWYQQILGQGPKLLIQFQNNGVVDDSQLPKDRFSAERLKGVDSTLKIQPAKLEDSAVYLCASSPGVGETQYFGPGTRLLVL.

This CDR3 is CASSATGQSSGANVLTF. CDR3 nucleotides: TGTGCCAGCAGTGCGACAGGGCAAAGCTCTGGGGCCAACGTCCTGACTTTC. The V and J genes are TRBV12-3 or TRBV12-4 and TRBJ2-6; 7 nucleotides align to TRBD1. The CDR3 sequence is 17 residues long. The V and J ends lost 5 bases and 0 bases, in that order; junction bases with no gene match: 7.

The chain uses TRBV7-2 and TRBJ1-2; 7 bases line up with TRBD1. The CDR3 contains 13 residues. The germline gives CDR1 SGHTA, CDR2 FQGNSA. Trimming took 4 bases from V and 6 from J; bases not matched to a gene: 5. The CDR3 coding sequence is TGTGCCAGCAGCTGGAAGACAGGGCATGGCTACACCTTC. As protein: CASSWKTGHGYTF.

The V gene is TRBV6-2 or TRBV6-3, the J gene TRBJ2-2; D possibly matches TRBD1 or TRBD2 (5 bases each). V was cut by 2 bases and J by 2 bases, with 24 bases left in between. The germline CDR1 and CDR2 sequences are MNHEY and SVGEGT. This CDR3 is built from 20 residues. CDR3 nucleotide sequence: TGTGCCAGCAGTTACGGCGAGGGACCCCTTGGCGGAGCCAACACCGGGGAGCTGTTTTTT. As protein: CASSYGEGPLGGANTGELFF.

This clonotype showed up many times. The chain couples TRBV6-5 to TRBJ2-5; tentatively, D is TRBD2 (7 bases). V lost 0 bases and J lost 4, with 12 bases in between. Germline assignment: CDR1 MNHEY and CDR2 SVGAGI. This CDR3 comprises 15 residues. CDR3 amino acids: CASSYSGAGAETQYF. As DNA, the CDR3 is TGTGCCAGCAGTTACTCGGGGGCGGGGGCAGAGACCCAGTACTTC.

This clonotype appeared many times. This rearrangement joins TRBV24-1 to TRBJ1-5; TRBD1 matches at 9 bases. J gave up 2 bases and V 4 bases, and 5 bases lay outside the gene matches. This CDR3 is 16 amino acids long. In germline, CDR1 is KGHDR, CDR2 SFDVKD. CDR3 protein: CATSDSDRGGNQPQHF. As DNA, the CDR3 is TGTGCCACCAGTGACTCGGACAGGGGAGGCAATCAGCCCCAGCATTTT.

J is TRBJ2-4 and V is TRBV5-6; D ambiguous. This CDR3 is built from 13 residues. The V gene lost 5 bases and the J gene lost 3 bases, with 9 bases spanning the gap. Germline-derived CDR1 and CDR2 are SGHDT and YYEEEE. The CDR3 here is CASSFVGKNIQYF. CDR3 bases: TGTGCCAGCAGTTTTGTTGGCAAAAACATTCAGTACTTC.

CDR3 coding DNA: TGTGCCAGCTCACCCGGGCAGGCCGTCTCTGGAAACACCATATATTTT. It translates to CASSPGQAVSGNTIYF. The chain combines TRBV18 with TRBJ1-3, with D unresolved. Trimming took off 3 bases at V and 0 bases at J, with 12 bases between the two ends. The CDR3 runs 16 residues. The germline V gene encodes CDR1 KGHSH and CDR2 LQKENI.

There are a few counts of this clonotype. DNA for the CDR3: TGTGCCAGTAGTCCCCGGACAGGGGGCGCGGGGGCTTTCTTT. Translating it yields CASSPRTGGAGAFF. This rearrangement joins TRBV19 to TRBJ1-1, with 11 bases matching TRBD1. Unmatched junction bases numbered 10, after V lost 5 bases and J lost 11 bases. CDR3 length: 14 residues. Germline V gene sequence: CDR1 LNHDA, CDR2 SQIVND (reference sequence).

Details on this clonotype: Since a much larger clone is just one base distant, this may be a read error. The chain uses TRBV29-1 and TRBJ2-3; D is unresolved. The CDR3 runs to 13 residues. Germline CDR1 reads SQVTM; CDR2 reads ANQGSEA. The CDR3 region has the DNA TGCAGCATTGAAGGCTATGAAACAGATACGCAGTATTTT. Its translation: CSIEGYETDTQYF.

This clonotype was observed many times. The chain recombines TRBV27 with TRBJ1-2; tentatively, D is TRBD1 (6 bases). Germline lookup yields CDR1 MNHEY and CDR2 SMNVEV (reference sequence). There are 15 residues in the CDR3. Trimming pared 5 bases from V and 4 bases from J, leaving 17 bases between. CDR3 DNA: TGTGCCAGCAGTACGGGGTACGAGACAGGCTATGGCTACACCTTC. This gives the protein CASSTGYETGYGYTF.

The chain is built from TRBV24-1 and TRBJ2-5; 10 positions match TRBD1. This CDR3 is 15 amino acids long. The germline V gene has CDR1 KGHDR and CDR2 SFDVKD. V shed 4 bases and J 3 bases; nucleotides not matched to a gene: 4. The CDR3 DNA reads TGTGCCACCAGTGAGGGGGGGACAGGGGAAGAGACCCAGTACTTC. Its translation is CATSEGGTGEETQYF.

A few counts support this clonotype. This chain uses TRBV12-3 or TRBV12-4 with TRBJ2-3, with 7 bases aligning to TRBD2. V was pared by 5 bases and J by 1 base, with 9 bases of the junction left unmatched. The CDR3 spans 16 residues. CDR3 nucleotides: TGTGCCAGCAGTGCCGGGGAGGGGCACGGCACAGATACGCAGTATTTT. Translated: CASSAGEGHGTDTQYF.